This TCR beta chain was identified during a study of blood T cell repertoires in COVID-19. The sample holds a few counts of this clone. The study drew participants aged about 18 to 89 years from fewer than 30 US areas. Self-reported history from a screening survey and questionnaire set each donor's cohort. Authors' data handling: Amplification from reference gene primers served as the basis for estimated nucleated cell counts. The method was immunoSEQ multiplex PCR; TCRdb's version includes in-frame clones alone and lacks a portion of them. Clone size and V and J calls were adopted from that table, with D and trimming inferred from the DNA. The sample has roughly 150,000 clones; 85% are singletons. This TCR was recovered from a woman aged 40 to 49 who had recovered from COVID-19. The sequenced material came from PBMCs or T cells enriched from blood (not recorded which).

Written as DNA, the CDR3 is TGTGCCAGCAGTCACCCGGCGGGGCAGCCCCAGCATTTT. Encoded protein: CASSHPAGQPQHF. The J gene is TRBJ1-5, the V gene TRBV12-3 or TRBV12-4; D not certain. The V gene lost 5 bases and the J gene lost 7 bases, with 12 bases spanning the gap. This CDR3 is built from 13 residues.